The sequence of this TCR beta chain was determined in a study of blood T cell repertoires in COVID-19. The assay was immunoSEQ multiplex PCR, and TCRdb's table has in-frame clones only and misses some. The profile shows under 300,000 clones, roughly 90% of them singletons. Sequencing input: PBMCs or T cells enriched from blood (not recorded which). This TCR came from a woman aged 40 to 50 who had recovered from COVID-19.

The CDR3 reads CASSPSNSYEQYF. The CDR3 bases are TGTGCCAGCTCACCATCCAACTCCTACGAGCAGTACTTC. The chain recombines TRBV18 with TRBJ2-7; D remains unclear. Trimming removed 2 bases from V and 0 bases from J, with 5 bases in between. Germline CDR1 KGHSH, CDR2 LQKENI. This CDR3 region has 13 residues. The full variable domain, its missing parts supplied by reference TRBV18 and TRBJ2-7, is NAGVMQNPRHLVRRRGQEARLRCSPMKGHSHVYWYRQLPEEGLKFMVYLQKENIIDESGMPKERFSAEFPKEGPSILRIQQVVRGDSAAYFCASSPSNSYEQYFGPGTRLTVT.